This T cell receptor (beta chain) was identified in a study of T-cell reconstitution after alpha-beta-depleted transplantation in children. Germline-derived CDR1 and CDR2 are SGHTA and FQGTGA. V gave up 0 bases and J gave up 9 bases; unmatched junction bases: 7. The CDR3 consists of 16 residues. Notes on the study in general: Day-60 TCRbeta diversity that was high in some patients was derived from surviving recipient T cells and thymic progenitors.

As regards this clonotype: Its target is unknown.

Unique molecular identifiers were used to barcode this TCRbeta library. TCRdb ran MiXCR on the PCR reads and lists one entry per CDR3 protein. The sample holds around 580,000 distinct CDR3 sequences; 25% to 30% are singletons and the top ten take approximately 33%. This material consisted of PBMCs, taken before TCRalphabeta/CD19-depleted stem cell transplant. V and J are TRBV7-3 and TRBJ2-1; 11 nucleotides agree with TRBD2. The sequence was collected from a boy under two years old with Wiskott-Aldrich syndrome, due to receive a stem cell transplant. The CDR3 coding sequence is TGTGCCAGCAGCTTAACTAGCGGGAGGGCCTCGGGTGAGCAGTTCTTC. It translates to CASSLTSGRASGEQFF.